The 3 T cell receptor beta chains reported below all come from one sample, sequenced in a study of blood T cells in healthy people across ages. A second 7 to 11 cycle PCR used barcoded and J-beta primers. TCRdb reprocessed the 5' RACE reads via MiXCR and lists one record per CDR3 protein. The data contain roughly 790,000 distinct CDR3 sequences, roughly 47% of them seen just once; the ten biggest clones take up 20%. Sample: blood. Every receptor here comes from a woman aged 55-69 years in good health.

This chain links TRBV5-1 with TRBJ2-2, with TRBD2 matching over 11 bases. Germline CDR1 and CDR2: SGHRS and YFSETQ. This CDR3 contains 15 residues. J gave up 7 bases and V 5 bases, and 7 bases lay outside the gene matches. CDR3 bases: TGCGCCAGCAGGGAATCTAGCGGGAGGATCGGGGAGCTGTTTTTT. Encoded protein: CASRESSGRIGELFF.

The CDR3 is CASSPPGLAAYNEQYF. The CDR3 bases are TGTGCCAGCAGCCCCCCGGGACTAGCGGCTTACAATGAGCAGTACTTC. This chain connects TRBV7-2 to TRBJ2-1; 11 nucleotides align to TRBD2. TRBJ2-7 explains the end of the DNA better; the J call may be wrong. Germline values: CDR1 SGHTA, CDR2 FQGNSA. This CDR3 region has 16 residues.

The CDR3 here is CATPKKDGDEQYF. The CDR3 bases are TGTGCCACCCCAAAGAAAGACGGGGACGAGCAGTACTTC. This rearrangement joins TRBV9 to TRBJ2-7; D perhaps matches TRBD2 (5 bases). The V end lost 9 bases, the J end lost 5 bases, and 18 bases lay between the germline ends. CDR3 length: 13 residues. CDR1 is SGDLS and CDR2 is YYNGEE in the germline V gene. The full variable domain, its missing parts supplied by reference TRBV9 and TRBJ2-7, is DSGVTQTPKHLITATGQRVTLRCSPRSGDLSVYWYQQSLDQGLQFLIQYYNGEERAKGNILERFSAQQFPDLHSELNLSSLELGDSALYFCATPKKDGDEQYFGPGTRLTVT.